Presented here are 19 T cell receptor beta chains from one specimen sequenced in a study of technical replicates of blood from several donors. Generated by immunoSEQ multiplex PCR, the TCRdb table keeps only in-frame clones and is missing some. The table shows 80,000 to 95,000 clones, with about 90% occurring only once. The specimen sequenced was T cells isolated from PBMCs. Receptor source: a human donor in good health.

The chain uses TRBV6-5 and TRBJ1-4; D possibly corresponds to TRBD1 (6 bases). Germline V gene data show CDR1 as MNHEY and CDR2 as SVGAGI. Trimming removed 2 bases from V and 7 bases from J, with 14 bases in between. The CDR3 loop spans 15 amino acids. CDR3 loop: CASSYRGGALEKLFF. The CDR3 DNA reads TGTGCCAGCAGTTACCGTGGGGGGGCCCTTGAAAAACTGTTTTTT.

V gene TRBV11-2 combines with J gene TRBJ2-1; 8 bases map to TRBD1. CDR3 length: 13 amino acids. J gave up 7 bases and V 5 bases, and 4 bases lay outside the gene matches. Germline V gene sequence: CDR1 SGHAT, CDR2 FQNNGV. CDR3 sequence: CASSGNRGNEQFF. CDR3 DNA: TGTGCCAGCAGCGGCAACAGGGGGAATGAGCAGTTCTTC.

The V and J genes are TRBV30 and TRBJ1-3; no firm D call. This CDR3 has 11 amino acids. Germline CDR1 reads GTSNPN; CDR2 reads SVGIG (reference sequence). V was trimmed by 3 bases and J by 4 bases, leaving 4 bases between them. In DNA, the CDR3 is TGTGCCTGGAGGACAGGAAACACCATATATTTT. Its protein is CAWRTGNTIYF.

The chain recombines TRBV5-1 with TRBJ1-5, with a possible D match to TRBD1 (5 bases). V dropped 4 bases and J dropped 4 bases, with 12 bases sitting between them. The CDR3 has 14 residues. Germline CDR1 SGHRS, CDR2 YFSETQ. CDR3 region: CASSPGPENQPQHF. CDR3 DNA: TGCGCCAGCAGCCCAGGGCCGGAAAATCAGCCCCAGCATTTT.

The rearrangement links TRBV28 to TRBJ2-1; 8 bases match TRBD2. This CDR3 has 16 residues. The germline V gene has CDR1 MDHEN and CDR2 SYDVKM. V gave up 4 bases and J gave up 0 bases; unmatched junction bases: 5. The CDR3 reads CASSSLSGGSYNEQFF. CDR3 DNA sequence: TGTGCCAGCAGTTCCCTAAGCGGGGGCTCCTACAATGAGCAGTTCTTC.

This chain links TRBV6-6 with TRBJ2-2; 7 bases fit TRBD1. Trimming removed 6 bases from V and 2 bases from J; junction bases left unmatched: 9. This CDR3 comprises 16 residues. Germline CDR1 and CDR2: MNHNY and SVGAGI (reference sequence). CDR3 DNA sequence: TGTGCCAGCAGCATTCCGGGACAGTATAACACCGGGGAGCTGTTTTTT. Residues: CASSIPGQYNTGELFF.

Concerning this clone: This sample includes further DNA sequences coding for the same CDR3. The gene calls are TRBV11-2 and TRBJ2-7; tentative D call: TRBD1 (5 bases). CDR3 length: 12 amino acids. Trimming removed 4 bases from V and 3 bases from J, with 7 bases in between. The germline gives CDR1 SGHAT, CDR2 FQNNGV. In nucleotides, the CDR3 is TGTGCCAGCAGCTCCCAGGGCTACGAGCAGTACTTC. As protein: CASSSQGYEQYF.

This chain uses TRBV5-1 with TRBJ1-2, with D perhaps matching TRBD1 (5 bases). Germline lookup yields CDR1 SGHRS and CDR2 YFSETQ. V lost 5 bases to trimming and J lost 6 bases, with 14 bases between them. The CDR3 covers 13 residues. CDR3 amino acids: CASSPGKDNGYTF. The CDR3 coding sequence is TGCGCCAGCAGTCCAGGGAAAGACAATGGCTACACCTTC.

The chain joins TRBV4-1 to TRBJ2-7, with 8 bases that match TRBD2. Germline lookup yields CDR1 MGHRA and CDR2 YSYEKL. CDR3 length: 15 amino acids. V shed 3 bases and J 2 bases; nucleotides not matched to a gene: 6. This CDR3 reads CASSHPGGDAYEQYF. CDR3 nucleotide sequence: TGCGCCAGCAGCCACCCGGGGGGGGATGCCTACGAGCAGTACTTC.

This chain connects TRBV19 to TRBJ2-2, with TRBD1 matching over 8 bases. The V gene end was trimmed by 6 bases and the J gene end by 4 bases; junction bases not matched to a gene: 7. Germline V gives CDR1 LNHDA, CDR2 SQIVND (reference sequence). The CDR3 is 15 amino acids. The CDR3 nucleotides read TGTGCCAGTAGCAGCAGGGGGCAGGGCACCGGGGAGCTGTTTTTT. Its translation: CASSSRGQGTGELFF. Complete variable domain (other parts from reference TRBV19 and TRBJ2-2): DGGITQSPKYLFRKEGQNVTLSCEQNLNHDAMYWYRQDPGQGLRLIYYSQIVNDFQKGDIAEGYSVSREKKESFPLTVTSAQKNPTAFYLCASSSRGQGTGELFFGEGSRLTVL.

This clone was recorded a few times. The rearrangement joins TRBV25-1 to TRBJ1-1, with no clear D. With 5 bases removed from V and 1 base from J, the gap between germline ends came to 11 bases. The CDR3 covers 14 residues. In germline, CDR1 is MGHDK, CDR2 SYGVNS. CDR3 sequence reads: CASSNSGWNTEAFF. CDR3 in DNA: TGTGCCAGCAGTAATTCGGGGTGGAACACTGAAGCTTTCTTT. The full variable domain, in which reference TRBV25-1 and TRBJ1-1 provide the parts outside the CDR3, is EADIYQTPRYLVIGTGKKITLECSQTMGHDKMYWYQQDPGMELHLIHYSYGVNSTEKGDLSSESTVSRIRTEHFPLTLESARPSHTSQYLCASSNSGWNTEAFFGQGTRLTVV.

The CDR3 DNA is TGTGCCAGCAGCTTTGAGGGAACCGGAACCTATGGCTACACCTTC. Encoded protein: CASSFEGTGTYGYTF. The chain uses TRBV5-4 and TRBJ1-2, with D uncertain. There are 15 residues in the CDR3. Germline V gene data show CDR1 as SGHNT and CDR2 as YYREEE (reference sequence). Trimming cost V 2 bases and J 4 bases, with 15 bases left between them. Looking up the rest from reference TRBV5-4 and TRBJ1-2 gives the full variable domain: ETGVTQSPTHLIKTRGQQVTLRCSSQSGHNTVSWYQQALGQGPQFIFQYYREEENGRGNFPPRFSGLQFPNYSSELNVNALELDDSALYLCASSFEGTGTYGYTFGSGTRLTVV.

The rearrangement links TRBV28 to TRBJ1-2; the D is unclear. The CDR3 spans 17 residues. In germline, CDR1 is MDHEN, CDR2 SYDVKM. The ends were cut back, 5 bases at V and 4 bases at J, with 23 bases in the middle. The CDR3 DNA follows: TGTGCCAGCAGTCCCAACTTCCTACTAGGGAGGTTCTATGGCTACACCTTC. Its translation: CASSPNFLLGRFYGYTF.

The V and J genes are TRBV7-9 and TRBJ2-7, with 7 bases aligning to TRBD1. V shed 6 bases and J 4 bases; nucleotides not matched to a gene: 3. Germline V gene lookup returns CDR1 SEHNR and CDR2 FQNEAQ (reference sequence). The CDR3 length is 12 residues. The CDR3: CASSRQGYEQYF. The CDR3 region has the DNA TGTGCCAGCAGTCGACAGGGTTACGAGCAGTACTTC. Full variable domain (missing parts from reference TRBV7-9 and TRBJ2-7): DTGVSQNPRHKITKRGQNVTFRCDPISEHNRLYWYRQTLGQGPEFLTYFQNEAQLEKSRLLSDRFSAERPKGSFSTLEIQRTEQGDSAMYLCASSRQGYEQYFGPGTRLTVT.

J is TRBJ2-2 and V is TRBV7-8; D may be TRBD2 (6 bases). The CDR3 has 15 amino acids. CDR1 is SGHVS and CDR2 is FQNEAQ in the germline V gene. The V end lost 7 bases, the J end lost 1 base, and 13 bases lay between the germline ends. The CDR3, as DNA: TGTGCCAGCATAGAATTAGCGGAGAACACCGGGGAGCTGTTTTTT. It specifies CASIELAENTGELFF.

This clone was detected once. The V and J genes are TRBV11-2 and TRBJ2-2; D gene uncertain. Per the germline V gene, CDR1 is SGHAT and CDR2 is FQNNGV. The CDR3 is 13 amino acids. The V and J ends lost 5 bases and 4 bases respectively, with 8 bases between them. This CDR3 reads CASSPLVTGELFF. The CDR3 nucleotides read TGTGCCAGCAGCCCCTTAGTCACCGGGGAGCTGTTTTTT.

The chain couples TRBV18 to TRBJ2-7; D possibly corresponds to TRBD1 (6 bases). Germline V lookup: CDR1 KGHSH, CDR2 LQKENI. CDR3 length equals 13 residues. V shed 4 bases and J shed 3 bases, with 10 bases lying between them. DNA for the CDR3: TGTGCCAGCTCACTCAACAGGGACTACGAGCAGTACTTC. This translates into CASSLNRDYEQYF.

The J gene is TRBJ2-7, the V gene TRBV27; the match to TRBD1 covers 9 bases. The CDR3 is 14 amino acids. V was clipped by 6 bases and J by 6 bases; unmatched bases: 9. Germline CDR1 reads MNHEY; CDR2 reads SMNVEV (reference sequence). This CDR3 is CASRGQGYFVEQYF. In DNA form, the CDR3 reads TGTGCCAGCAGAGGACAGGGGTATTTTGTCGAGCAGTACTTC.

The rearrangement links TRBV27 to TRBJ2-7; a possible D gene is TRBD1 (5 bases). Germline CDR1 is MNHEY and CDR2 is SMNVEV (reference sequence). This CDR3 contains 15 residues. V lost 6 bases, J lost 3 bases, and 18 bases lay in between. CDR3 amino acids: CASRGHNSLLYEQYF. The CDR3 DNA reads as TGTGCCAGCAGGGGGCATAACTCGCTTCTCTACGAGCAGTACTTC.